The next 8 T cell receptor beta chains were all read from a single sample in a study of post-analysis software for immune sequencing data (dated by TCRdb to the mid-2010s). Paper-wide results and their limitations: Significantly higher frequencies in patients than in controls were found for about 5 TRBV segments, including TRBV5-6, TRBV5-1 and TRBV20-1.

Libraries came from PCR. The instrument was an Illumina HiSeq 2500. To reduce PCR and sequencing biases, unique molecular identifiers were incorporated into the TCR beta cDNA libraries. TCRdb itself trimmed the public reads at Q25 with fastp, ran MiXCR and retained productive beta chains. Rows with one shared CDR3 protein collapse into an entry with the most common genes and DNA. The sample data list approximately 660,000 distinct CDR3 sequences, and about 60% of these were observed just once. The ten largest clones represent roughly 10% of the sample. Their antigens are not known. The sequencing input was blood. These receptor sequences come from a girl aged 2 to 9 with multiple sclerosis.

The rearrangement links TRBV20-1 to TRBJ2-1, with 12 bases identical to TRBD2. The ends lost 4 bases at V and 10 bases at J; junction bases unmatched: 11. The CDR3 covers 15 residues. Germline CDR1 reads DFQATT; CDR2 reads SNEGSKA (reference sequence). The CDR3 DNA sequence: TGCAGTGCTACCGTGCCTAGCGGGGGGGCCCGGGAGCAGTTCTTC. Translation: CSATVPSGGAREQFF.

This clonotype was counted between two and nine times. The chain links TRBV18 to TRBJ2-7; 7 positions agree with TRBD1. The V segment lost 3 bases and the J segment 3 bases; nucleotides outside the gene matches: 5. Germline-derived CDR1 and CDR2 are KGHSH and LQKENI. CDR3 length equals 14 residues. CDR3 sequence: CASSPDRVRYEQYF. DNA of the CDR3: TGTGCCAGCTCACCCGACAGGGTACGCTACGAGCAGTACTTC.

V is TRBV27 and J is TRBJ1-2; 12 bases line up with TRBD1. V lost 6 bases, J lost 4 bases, and 9 bases stayed unmatched. Germline assignment: CDR1 MNHEY and CDR2 SMNVEV (reference sequence). This CDR3 has 16 residues. This CDR3 reads CASSQGTGGPLYGYTF. CDR3 DNA: TGTGCCAGCAGCCAAGGGACAGGGGGCCCCCTCTATGGCTACACCTTC.

The V call is TRBV2, the J call TRBJ1-1; 10 bases are shared with TRBD1. The CDR3 contains 13 residues. Germline values: CDR1 SNHLY, CDR2 FYNNEI. The J segment lost 7 bases and the V segment lost 6 bases, leaving 5 bases of the junction unmatched. In DNA form, the CDR3 reads TGTGCCAGCAGGGGACAGGGGCCATTTGAAGCTTTCTTT. This gives the protein CASRGQGPFEAFF.

CDR3 in amino acids: CASSSLGPTGEETQYF. The CDR3 DNA is TGTGCCAGCAGCAGCCTGGGGCCAACAGGGGAAGAGACCCAGTACTTC. The V call is TRBV6-5, the J call TRBJ2-5; 7 positions agree with TRBD1. The germline V gene has CDR1 MNHEY and CDR2 SVGAGI. V was clipped by 6 bases and J by 3 bases; unmatched bases: 13. The CDR3 is made up of 16 amino acids.

Points on this clonotype: Because it lacks the conserved phenylalanine or tryptophan at the end, this CDR3 is likely a read error. The chain links TRBV7-2 to TRBJ1-2; the D is unclear. There are 15 residues in the CDR3. Trimming left V 4 bases short and J 2 bases short, with 14 bases between. CDR1 is SGHTA, CDR2 FQGNSA, per germline. The DNA for the CDR3 is TGTGCCAGCAGCTCAGGCTTGCGAGGGAACTATGGCTACACCTGC. It specifies CASSSGLRGNYGYTC.

This clonotype was observed a handful of times. The chain has TRBV12-3 or TRBV12-4 and TRBJ1-5, with 12 nucleotides matching TRBD1. The length of the CDR3 is 17 residues. V was clipped by 3 bases and J by 5 bases; unmatched bases: 8. CDR3 in DNA: TGTGCCAGCAGTTTCTTGCGGGACAGGGGGCAGGATCAGCCCCAGCATTTT. This encodes CASSFLRDRGQDQPQHF.

This chain connects TRBV3-1 to TRBJ2-3, with 9 positions matching TRBD1. V shed 4 bases and J 3 bases; nucleotides not matched to a gene: 8. This CDR3 region has 16 residues. Germline assignment: CDR1 LGHDT and CDR2 YNNKEL (reference sequence). CDR3 residues: CASSLTTGGSTDTQYF. The CDR3 DNA reads as TGTGCCAGCAGCCTAACGACAGGGGGGAGTACAGATACGCAGTATTTT.